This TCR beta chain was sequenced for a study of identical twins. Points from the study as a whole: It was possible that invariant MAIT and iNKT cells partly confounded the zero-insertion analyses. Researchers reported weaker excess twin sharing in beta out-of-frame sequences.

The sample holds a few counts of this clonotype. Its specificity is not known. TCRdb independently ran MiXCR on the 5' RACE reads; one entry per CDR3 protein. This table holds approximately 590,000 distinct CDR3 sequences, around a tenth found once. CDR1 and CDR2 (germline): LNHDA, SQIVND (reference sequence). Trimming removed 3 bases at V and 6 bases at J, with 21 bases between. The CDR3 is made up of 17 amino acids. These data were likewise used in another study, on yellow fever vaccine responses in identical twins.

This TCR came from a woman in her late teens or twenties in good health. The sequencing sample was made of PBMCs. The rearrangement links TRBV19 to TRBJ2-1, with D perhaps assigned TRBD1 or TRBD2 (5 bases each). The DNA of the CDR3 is TGTGCCAGTAGTATTCTGGGACCACAAGACCTGGGCAATGAGCAGTTCTTC. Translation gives CASSILGPQDLGNEQFF.